The 2 T cell receptor beta chains below all came from one sample that was sequenced in a study of blood T cells in healthy people across ages. Combining a sample-barcoded 5' primer with a J-beta primer mix, a second PCR ran for 7 to 11 cycles. TCRdb reprocessed the 5' RACE reads via MiXCR and lists one record per CDR3 protein. This table has just under 750,000 distinct CDR3 sequences, about 20% appearing once. Input material: blood. These receptors all stem from a man between 70 and 80 years old in good health.

The rearrangement links TRBV28 to TRBJ2-7; possibly TRBD1 or TRBD2 for D (5 bases each). CDR1 is MDHEN, CDR2 SYDVKM, per germline. V shed 10 bases and J shed 1 base, with 11 bases lying between them. CDR3 length: 12 residues. The CDR3 coding sequence is TGTGCCACCATTGGGGGATCCTACGAGCAGTACGTC. Amino acid sequence: CATIGGSYEQYV.

V gene TRBV6-5 combines with J gene TRBJ2-3, with 13 bases identical to TRBD2. This CDR3 is built from 14 residues. After removal of 9 bases from V and 6 bases from J, the junction contained 6 bases not matched to a gene. CDR1 MNHEY and CDR2 SVGAGI come from the germline V gene. Here the CDR3 DNA reads TGTGCCAGTAAACTAGCGGGAGGGGGGGATACGCAGTATTTT. It codes for CASKLAGGGDTQYF.